This T cell receptor beta chain comes out of a study of human T cells and chemical hapten exposure (TCRdb year 2021). A note on the overall study: For sensitization, 2% DPC in acetone was applied to a roughly 2 cm by roughly 2 cm area of upper inner arm skin. Weekly therapeutic DPC doses were additionally applied to the scalp of patients throughout the approximately 24-week study period. Patch testing was performed on the upper back with Finn chambers containing 0.01% DPC, and the patch tests were scored after 6 days according to International Contact Dermatitis Research Group standards. Alopecia areata with under or over 50% scalp involvement, alopecia totalis and alopecia universalis were represented in the patient cohort, which was mostly female. Libraries were pooled for sequencing, and per-sample TCR yields varied mainly because of small differences in library volumes within the pool. The study tracked peripheral blood TCR repertoire changes in vivo during primary and secondary sensitization to the hapten diphenylcyclopropenone (DPC) in alopecia patients. Patient blood was sampled pre-sensitization (week 0) and at 2, 6 and about 24 weeks after DPC sensitization. Approximately 28 alopecia patients gave blood for TCR sequencing at one to four time points (pre-sensitization, 2, 6 and 24 weeks).

Library preparation used RACE. The instrument was a NextSeq 500. During library preparation, unique molecular identifiers were attached to individual cDNA molecules so that TCRs could be counted quantitatively and reproducibly. Each blood RNA sample was used to sequence both TCR alpha and TCR beta chains. The authors' analysis ran thus. The median number of TCRs per sample was roughly 100,000, ranging from about 23,224 to 690,600. V, J and CDR3 annotation of the TCR reads was carried out using the Decombinator software suite. For the PS versus PT1 abundance plots, all samples were subsampled to the same number of TCRs (28,000). Expanded TCRs were defined as absent before sensitization and observed at least eight times at the 2-week time point. The raw public reads went through TCRdb reprocessing: fastp at Q25, MiXCR clone calling, in-frame beta chains kept. A single entry per CDR3 protein holds the most common genes and DNA from its merged rows. The V and J calls come from TCRdb's annotation, not from the publication. The sample profile shows about 110,000 distinct CDR3 sequences; roughly 12% of them were found once. About 1.6% of the sample is taken by the ten largest.

V drops 4 bases and J drops 3 bases, leaving 13 bases in between. The germline V gene specifies SGHRS as CDR1 and YFSETQ as CDR2. Including the terminal cysteine and phenylalanine, the CDR3 comprises 14 residues. CDR3 DNA only is kept here, 42 bases in frame from base 1. The paper's findings and limits, for the study overall: Patch test score correlated positively with the number of PT1 expanded TCRs, reaching significance at thresholds 8, 16 and 32 but not at 4. No change with DPC sensitization was found in the number of TCRs above 1 in 1000 frequency, and no evidence of global repertoire structure alterations was found. Repeated subsampling changed both the strength of the expansion versus patch-test correlation and the threshold at which that correlation became significant. Compared with pre-sensitization or healthy control sets, expanded TCRs formed significantly more large CDR3 similarity clusters, which is consistent with antigen-driven responses. Alopecia, a presumed autoimmune disease, was present in all patients, so the immune response of the patients might differ from that of healthy individuals.

The time point label corresponds to: pre-sensitization, week 0. According to the study, the label for this sample's treatment or condition signals: therapeutic diphenylcyclopropenone sensitization with weekly scalp DPC. At each patch-test visit, blood was drawn before the patch test was applied. To be eligible, patients had to be aged 18 to 70, diagnosed with alopecia and judged suitable for DPC therapy, while pregnant patients were excluded. Total RNA was extracted from unfractionated whole blood collected in Tempus Blood RNA tubes. As regards this clonotype: This clone's antigen is unknown. Per-nucleotide qualities are absent, and no much larger clonotype sits a single base away.

The chain was built from TRBV5-1 and TRBJ1-1; no confident D gene assignment can be made. Material: whole blood, obtained in connection with sensitization to the hapten diphenylcyclopropenone (DPC). This clonotype was sampled from a woman in her forties or fifties with alopecia areata. Some clones in this sample may be carry-over from other donors' samples. The sequenced DNA: TGCGCCAGCAGCAAGGATCTACTGGACACTGAAGCTTTCTTT. This yields the protein CASSKDLLDTEAFF.